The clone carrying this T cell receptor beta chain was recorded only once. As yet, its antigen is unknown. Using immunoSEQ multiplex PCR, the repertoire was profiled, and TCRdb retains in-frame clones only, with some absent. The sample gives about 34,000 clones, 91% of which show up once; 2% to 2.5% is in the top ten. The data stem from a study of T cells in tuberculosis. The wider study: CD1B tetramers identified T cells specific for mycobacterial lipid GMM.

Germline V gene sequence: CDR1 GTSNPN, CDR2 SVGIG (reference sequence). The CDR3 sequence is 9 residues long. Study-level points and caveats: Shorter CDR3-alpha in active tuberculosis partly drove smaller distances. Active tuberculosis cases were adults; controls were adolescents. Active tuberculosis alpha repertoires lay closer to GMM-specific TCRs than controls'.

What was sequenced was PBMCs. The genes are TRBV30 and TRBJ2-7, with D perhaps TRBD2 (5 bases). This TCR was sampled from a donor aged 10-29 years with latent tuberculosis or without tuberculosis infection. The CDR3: CVGELEQYF. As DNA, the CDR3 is TGTGTCGGGGAACTCGAGCAGTACTTC.